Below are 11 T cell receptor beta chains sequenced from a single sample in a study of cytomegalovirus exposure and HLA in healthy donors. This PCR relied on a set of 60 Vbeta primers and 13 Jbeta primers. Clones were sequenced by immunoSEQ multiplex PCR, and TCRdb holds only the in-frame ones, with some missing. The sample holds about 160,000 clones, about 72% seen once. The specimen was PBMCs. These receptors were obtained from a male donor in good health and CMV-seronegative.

DNA for the CDR3: TGTGCCAGCAGCCCCCGCCGGAGAGCCTACAATGAGCAGTTCTTC. This gives the protein CASSPRRRAYNEQFF. The chain uses TRBV11-2 and TRBJ2-1, with D uncertain. The germline V and J ends were trimmed by 5 bases and 2 bases, with 13 bases remaining between them. Germline values: CDR1 SGHAT, CDR2 FQNNGV. CDR3 size: 15 residues.

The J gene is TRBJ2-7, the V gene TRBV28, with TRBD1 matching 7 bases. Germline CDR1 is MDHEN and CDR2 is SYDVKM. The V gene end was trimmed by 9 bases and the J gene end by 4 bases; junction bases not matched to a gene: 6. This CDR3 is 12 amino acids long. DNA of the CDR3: TGTGCCAGTCGGGGACAGACGTACGAGCAGTACTTC. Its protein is CASRGQTYEQYF.

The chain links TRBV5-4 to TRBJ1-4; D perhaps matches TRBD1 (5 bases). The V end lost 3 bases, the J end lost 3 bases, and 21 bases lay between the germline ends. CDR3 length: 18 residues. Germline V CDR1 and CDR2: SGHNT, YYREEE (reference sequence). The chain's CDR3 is CASSSPRRGSGPNEKLFF. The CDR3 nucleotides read TGTGCCAGCAGCTCGCCCCGACGGGGGAGCGGGCCTAATGAAAAACTGTTTTTT.

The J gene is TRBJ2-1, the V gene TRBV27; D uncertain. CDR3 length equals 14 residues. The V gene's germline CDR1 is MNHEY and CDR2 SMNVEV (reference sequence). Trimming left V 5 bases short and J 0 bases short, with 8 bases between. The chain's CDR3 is CASSNSLSYNEQFF. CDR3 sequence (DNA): TGTGCCAGCAGTAACAGCCTCTCCTACAATGAGCAGTTCTTC.

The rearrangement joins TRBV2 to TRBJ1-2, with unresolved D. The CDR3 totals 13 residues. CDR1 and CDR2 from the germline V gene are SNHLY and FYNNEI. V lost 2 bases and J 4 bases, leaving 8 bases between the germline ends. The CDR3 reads CASSERGSYGYTF. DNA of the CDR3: TGTGCCAGCAGTGAACGAGGGAGCTATGGCTACACCTTC. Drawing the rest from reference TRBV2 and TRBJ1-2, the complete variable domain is EPEVTQTPSHQVTQMGQEVILRCVPISNHLYFYWYRQILGQKVEFLVSFYNNEISEKSEIFDDQFSVERPDGSNFTLKIRSTKLEDSAMYFCASSERGSYGYTFGSGTRLTVV.

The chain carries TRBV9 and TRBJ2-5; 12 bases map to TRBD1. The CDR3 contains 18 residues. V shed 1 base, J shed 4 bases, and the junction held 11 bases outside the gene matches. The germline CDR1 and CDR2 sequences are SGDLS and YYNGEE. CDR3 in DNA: TGTGCCAGCAGCGTATCAGTCAGGGGGACAGGGGGCCGAGAGACCCAGTACTTC. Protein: CASSVSVRGTGGRETQYF.

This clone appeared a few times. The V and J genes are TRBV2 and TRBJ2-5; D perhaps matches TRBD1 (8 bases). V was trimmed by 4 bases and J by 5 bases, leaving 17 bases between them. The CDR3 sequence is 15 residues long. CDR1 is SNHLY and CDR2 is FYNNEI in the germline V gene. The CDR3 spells CASSALGQGGETQYF. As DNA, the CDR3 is TGTGCCAGCAGTGCCCTAGGACAGGGAGGGGAGACCCAGTACTTC.

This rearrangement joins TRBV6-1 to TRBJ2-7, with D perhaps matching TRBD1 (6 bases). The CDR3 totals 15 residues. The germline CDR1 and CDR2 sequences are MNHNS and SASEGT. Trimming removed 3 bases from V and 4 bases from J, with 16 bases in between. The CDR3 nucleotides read TGTGCCAGCAGTGAGTCGTGGGGACAACCTTACGAGCAGTACTTC. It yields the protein CASSESWGQPYEQYF.

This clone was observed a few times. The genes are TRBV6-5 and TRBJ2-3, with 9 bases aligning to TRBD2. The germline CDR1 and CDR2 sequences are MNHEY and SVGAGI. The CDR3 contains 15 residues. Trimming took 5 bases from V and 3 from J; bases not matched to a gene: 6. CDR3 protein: CASSNIAGETDTQYF. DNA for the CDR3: TGTGCCAGCAGTAACATAGCGGGAGAAACAGATACGCAGTATTTT.

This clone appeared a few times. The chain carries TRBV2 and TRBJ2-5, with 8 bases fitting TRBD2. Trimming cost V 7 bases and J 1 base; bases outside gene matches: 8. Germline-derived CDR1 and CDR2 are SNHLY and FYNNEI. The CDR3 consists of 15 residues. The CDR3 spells CASKQRGSPQETQYF. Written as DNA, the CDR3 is TGTGCCAGCAAACAGCGGGGGTCACCCCAAGAGACCCAGTACTTC.

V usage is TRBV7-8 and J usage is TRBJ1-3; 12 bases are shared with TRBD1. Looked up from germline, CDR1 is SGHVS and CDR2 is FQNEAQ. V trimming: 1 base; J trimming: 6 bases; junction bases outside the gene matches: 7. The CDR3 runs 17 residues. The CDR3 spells CASSLVGTGGGLNTIYF. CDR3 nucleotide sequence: TGTGCCAGCAGCTTAGTCGGGACAGGGGGCGGCTTAAACACCATATATTTT. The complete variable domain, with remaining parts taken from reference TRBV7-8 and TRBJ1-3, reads GAGVSQSPRYKVAKRGQDVALRCDPISGHVSLFWYQQALGQGPEFLTYFQNEAQLDKSGLPSDRFFAERPEGSVSTLKIQRTQQEDSAVYLCASSLVGTGGGLNTIYFGEGSWLTVV.